This TCR beta chain is from a study of cytomegalovirus exposure and HLA in healthy donors. Study conclusions and caveats: Rare TCR sequences predominated, though certain public TCRs were found in many donors. An analysis that was carried out later associated 16,951 TCR beta sequences with HLA alleles at 0.05 false discovery rate.

The germline CDR1 and CDR2 sequences are SGHDN and FVKESK. The CDR3 length is 14 residues. V was trimmed by 4 bases and J by 7 bases, leaving 14 bases between them. This PCR relied on a set of 60 Vbeta primers and 13 Jbeta primers. The data were produced by immunoSEQ multiplex PCR, yet TCRdb's version contains in-frame clones alone and is incomplete. The table records more than 95,000 clones, around 79% of them present only once. This clone occurred a few times. Antigen: not known. The sequencing sample was made of PBMCs. This clonotype was sampled from a man in his sixties in good health and CMV-seropositive. The chain couples TRBV14 to TRBJ1-3; weak D call: TRBD1 (5 bases). The CDR3 DNA reads as TGTGCCAGCAGCCCAGATCGGACAAGGAACACCATATATTTT. This sequence encodes CASSPDRTRNTIYF.